This T cell receptor (beta chain) appears in the sequencing data of a study of OX40 agonist ivuxolimab in advanced cancers. Background on the whole study: Ivuxolimab was an agonistic, fully human IgG2 monoclonal antibody directed against OX40 (CD134), a costimulatory receptor. Intravenous ivuxolimab was administered to patients every 2 weeks at six dose levels: 0.01, 0.1, 0.3, 1.5, 3 and 10 mg/kg. Of the approximately 50 patients in dose escalation, about 20 had hepatocellular carcinoma, some 15 had melanoma, 9 had renal cell carcinoma and 9 had head and neck cancer. The dose-escalation cohort was roughly 83% male with a mean age of 60 years, ranging from roughly 20 to 85. Prior anti-PD-1, anti-PD-L1 or anti-CTLA-4 therapy was permitted, and checkpoint inhibitors had been received by roughly two fifths of dose-escalation patients. Three dose-escalation patients achieved partial responses, one with hepatocellular carcinoma and two with cutaneous melanoma. Peripheral TCRbeta sequencing was intended to test whether TCR sequence diversity was altered and clonal T-cell expansion was caused by ivuxolimab. The paper covers the monotherapy dose-escalation part of the phase I ivuxolimab trial, which included N ≈ 50 patients. Beyond this particular receptor, the publication reports: Partial responders in the 0.1-3.0 mg/kg groups had among the lowest normalized peripheral clonal expansion, especially among CD8+ T cells. Low levels of normalized T-cell clonal expansion were also seen in some patients who did not respond. Which antigens the clonally expanded peripheral T cells were specific for was not determined. On average, CD8+ T cells showed more expanded clones than CD4+ T cells after ivuxolimab. Clonal expansion of both CD4+ and CD8+ blood T cells was observed from baseline to week 6 at doses 0.1 to 3.0 mg/kg.

Patients with a history of autoimmune disease or receiving systemic immunosuppression were excluded from the trial. Peripheral blood for TCR sequencing was collected from all dose cohorts at baseline, on cycle 4 day 1, and on cycle 7 day 1. The samples were drawn from a first-in-human, open-label, multicenter phase I dose-escalation trial of ivuxolimab. Adults with locally advanced or metastatic melanoma, renal cell carcinoma, hepatocellular carcinoma or head and neck squamous cell carcinoma were enrolled in the trial. Before TCR sequencing, CD4+ T cells and CD8+ T cells from peripheral blood were sorted into separate populations. Genomic DNA was extracted from sorted cells for sequencing of the TCRbeta CDR3 region. The immunoSEQ Assay was used for sequencing of TCRbeta CDR3 regions. Not all clones reach the TCRdb copy of this immuneACCESS table, which keeps in-frame sequences only. Checked studies attribute under half of the gap to unresolved V genes and leave the rest unexplained. The sample yields tens of thousands of clones; around 86% were counted once. The top ten clones comprise approximately 0.3% of the sample.

As concerns this clone: Its target antigen remains unknown. No base qualities exist here, and no much larger clone lies one base off it.

The CDR3 holds 13 amino acids from the cysteine to the phenylalanine. Just CDR3 DNA is preserved here, 39 bases in frame from base 1. Trimming costs V 8 bases and J 7 bases, and their ends lie 14 bases apart. CDR1 and CDR2 (SNHLY, FYNNEI) derive from the germline V gene. Rearrangement joined TRBV2 to TRBJ1-4; the D gene lacks a confident call. The sample here was CD4+ or CD8+ T cells sorted from blood, taken in a trial of the OX40 agonist ivuxolimab. This sequence was found in an adult with an advanced solid tumor such as melanoma, head and neck, liver or kidney cancer. The DNA sequence is TGTGCCAGCGGAGGAGTGGCCCTTGAAAAACTGTTTTTT. This encodes CASGGVALEKLFF.